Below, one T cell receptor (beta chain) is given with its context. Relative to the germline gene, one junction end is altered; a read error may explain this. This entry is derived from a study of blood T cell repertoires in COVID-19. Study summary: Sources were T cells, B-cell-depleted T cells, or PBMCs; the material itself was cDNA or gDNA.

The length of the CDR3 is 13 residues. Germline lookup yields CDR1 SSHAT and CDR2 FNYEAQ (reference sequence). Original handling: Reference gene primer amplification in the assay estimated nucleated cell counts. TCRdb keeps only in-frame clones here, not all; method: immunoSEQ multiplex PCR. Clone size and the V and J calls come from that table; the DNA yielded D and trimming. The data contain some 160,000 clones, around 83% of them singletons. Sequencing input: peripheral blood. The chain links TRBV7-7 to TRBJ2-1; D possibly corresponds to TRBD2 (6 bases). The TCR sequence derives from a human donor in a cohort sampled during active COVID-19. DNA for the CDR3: TGTGCTAGCAGCCCCACCCGGGAGAATGAGCAGTTCTTC. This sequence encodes CASSPTRENEQFF.